Presented here are 9 T cell receptor beta chains from one specimen sequenced in a study of T cell repertoires in cytomegalovirus infection. No antigens are known for them. In TCRdb, the reads were re-called with MiXCR into one record per CDR3 protein. The repertoire has 650,000 to 900,000 distinct CDR3 sequences, around 29% of them found once; the top ten carry less than 15%. Sequences were derived from cultured CD8+ T cells from PBMCs, sampled from culture after CMV antigen stimulation. The source is a human donor in good health (CMV status not recorded). Some clones in this sample may be carry-over from other donors' samples.

This clonotype was recorded a few times. The V call is TRBV27, the J call TRBJ1-6; D unclear. The V end lost 3 bases, the J end lost 3 bases, and 6 bases lay between the germline ends. Germline assignment: CDR1 MNHEY and CDR2 SMNVEV (reference sequence). The CDR3 totals 14 residues. The CDR3 loop is CASSFTDYNSPLHF. DNA of the CDR3: TGTGCCAGCAGTTTCACAGACTATAATTCACCCCTCCACTTT.

CDR3 amino acids: CASRGPGTGGAGELFF. Written as DNA, the CDR3 is TGTGCCAGCAGGGGTCCCGGGACAGGGGGGGCCGGGGAGCTGTTTTTT. The rearrangement joins TRBV28 to TRBJ2-2, with 11 bases aligning to TRBD1. This CDR3 region has 16 residues. The ends lost 6 bases at V and 6 bases at J; junction bases unmatched: 9. Germline values: CDR1 MDHEN, CDR2 SYDVKM. The full variable domain, in which reference TRBV28 and TRBJ2-2 provide the parts outside the CDR3, is DVKVTQSSRYLVKRTGEKVFLECVQDMDHENMFWYRQDPGLGLRLIYFSYDVKMKEKGDIPEGYSVSREKKERFSLILESASTNQTSMYLCASRGPGTGGAGELFFGEGSRLTVL.

This clonotype was counted at least ten times. The V call is TRBV12-3 or TRBV12-4, the J call TRBJ2-3; no clear D. Trimming stripped 3 bases from V and 3 bases from J, with 25 bases between. The CDR3 covers 19 residues. The CDR3 sequence: CASSFSVRQELLGTDTQYF. The CDR3, as DNA: TGTGCCAGCAGTTTCAGCGTAAGGCAGGAACTCCTAGGGACAGATACGCAGTATTTT.

At least ten counts were recorded for this clonotype. The gene calls are TRBV7-2 and TRBJ1-1, with 7 bases that match TRBD1. The V gene's germline CDR1 is SGHTA and CDR2 FQGNSA. This CDR3 has 14 amino acids. The V and J ends lost 5 bases and 2 bases, in that order; junction bases with no gene match: 5. CDR3 coding DNA: TGTGCCAGCAGCCCCCGGACAGGAAACACTGAAGCTTTCTTT. This codes for CASSPRTGNTEAFF.

This clonotype was seen at least ten times. This sequence joins TRBV7-8 and TRBJ2-5; maybe TRBD1 (7 bases). The V gene's germline CDR1 is SGHVS and CDR2 FQNEAQ. V was pared by 4 bases and J by 3 bases, with 21 bases between. This CDR3 region has 17 residues. The CDR3 region is CASSSLDYRGTEETQYF. In nucleotides, the CDR3 is TGTGCCAGCAGCTCTTTGGACTACAGGGGAACCGAAGAGACCCAGTACTTC. Combining the CDR3 with reference TRBV7-8 and TRBJ2-5 gives the whole variable domain GAGVSQSPRYKVAKRGQDVALRCDPISGHVSLFWYQQALGQGPEFLTYFQNEAQLDKSGLPSDRFFAERPEGSVSTLKIQRTQQEDSAVYLCASSSLDYRGTEETQYFGPGTRLLVL.

This clonotype was seen a few times. The V and J genes are TRBV20-1 and TRBJ1-2; 8 bases line up with TRBD1. The CDR3 spans 12 residues. Germline V gene data show CDR1 as DFQATT and CDR2 as SNEGSKA (reference sequence). The V gene end was trimmed by 4 bases and the J gene end by 5 bases; junction bases not matched to a gene: 3. The CDR3: CSAKGQEYGYTF. The CDR3 DNA follows: TGCAGTGCTAAGGGACAGGAGTATGGCTACACCTTC.

There are a few counts of this clonotype. The chain uses TRBV7-9 and TRBJ1-1; perhaps TRBD1 as D (5 bases). The CDR3 has 14 amino acids. With 5 bases removed from V and 0 bases from J, the gap between germline ends came to 10 bases. The germline V gene has CDR1 SEHNR and CDR2 FQNEAQ (reference sequence). CDR3 bases: TGTGCCAGCAGCACATTGGGGCTGAACACTGAAGCTTTCTTT. Translation: CASSTLGLNTEAFF.

This rearrangement joins TRBV10-3 to TRBJ2-2; 7 bases map to TRBD1. CDR3 size: 15 residues. Germline assignment: CDR1 ENHRY and CDR2 SYGVKD. The ends lost 6 bases at V and 6 bases at J; junction bases unmatched: 10. CDR3 sequence reads: CAIRTGTAFAGELFF. Written as DNA, the CDR3 is TGTGCCATCAGGACCGGGACAGCGTTTGCCGGGGAGCTGTTTTTT.

This clonotype was found a few times. This chain joins TRBV4-2 and TRBJ2-7; 7 nucleotides agree with TRBD1. Germline loops: CDR1 LGHNA, CDR2 YNFKEQ. The trim removed 1 base at V and 2 bases at J, leaving 5 bases unmatched. The CDR3 covers 15 residues. CDR3 loop: CASSQGQGATYEQYF. Written as DNA, the CDR3 is TGTGCCAGCAGCCAAGGACAGGGAGCGACCTACGAGCAGTACTTC.